This TCR beta chain emerged from a study of T cells in Graves' hyperthyroidism and ophthalmopathy. RNA transcripts yielded amplified TCR beta CDR3 regions. During a first-round RT-PCR of the TCR CDR3, the HTBI primer set was used. Using its own MiXCR run on the multiplex PCR reads, TCRdb lists one record per CDR3 protein. The table records 250,000 or so distinct CDR3 sequences, approximately 15% of them present only once. It was uncontrolled infection, other autoimmune disease, pregnancy or lactation that excluded patients. Drawn at first hyperthyroidism diagnosis, the blood sample preceded any ophthalmopathy symptoms. CDR1 is SGHDT, CDR2 YYEEEE, per germline. The CDR3 spans 17 residues. V dropped 0 bases and J dropped 0 bases, with 16 bases sitting between them. Study conclusions and caveats: The model made its ophthalmopathy prediction, and onset followed a median about 6.8 months later. Using 13 V-J features, a model discriminated ophthalmopathy from stable hyperthyroidism.

On this clonotype itself: The antigen remains unidentified.

The sample taken for sequencing was blood. This clonotype was obtained from a woman in her 40s with Graves' hyperthyroidism that later progressed to Graves' ophthalmopathy. The chain uses TRBV5-6 and TRBJ2-7, with D possibly TRBD2 on 5 matching bases. This CDR3 reads CASSLGAEGLTSYEQYF. CDR3 bases: TGTGCCAGCAGCTTGGGTGCGGAAGGACTGACCTCCTACGAGCAGTACTTC.